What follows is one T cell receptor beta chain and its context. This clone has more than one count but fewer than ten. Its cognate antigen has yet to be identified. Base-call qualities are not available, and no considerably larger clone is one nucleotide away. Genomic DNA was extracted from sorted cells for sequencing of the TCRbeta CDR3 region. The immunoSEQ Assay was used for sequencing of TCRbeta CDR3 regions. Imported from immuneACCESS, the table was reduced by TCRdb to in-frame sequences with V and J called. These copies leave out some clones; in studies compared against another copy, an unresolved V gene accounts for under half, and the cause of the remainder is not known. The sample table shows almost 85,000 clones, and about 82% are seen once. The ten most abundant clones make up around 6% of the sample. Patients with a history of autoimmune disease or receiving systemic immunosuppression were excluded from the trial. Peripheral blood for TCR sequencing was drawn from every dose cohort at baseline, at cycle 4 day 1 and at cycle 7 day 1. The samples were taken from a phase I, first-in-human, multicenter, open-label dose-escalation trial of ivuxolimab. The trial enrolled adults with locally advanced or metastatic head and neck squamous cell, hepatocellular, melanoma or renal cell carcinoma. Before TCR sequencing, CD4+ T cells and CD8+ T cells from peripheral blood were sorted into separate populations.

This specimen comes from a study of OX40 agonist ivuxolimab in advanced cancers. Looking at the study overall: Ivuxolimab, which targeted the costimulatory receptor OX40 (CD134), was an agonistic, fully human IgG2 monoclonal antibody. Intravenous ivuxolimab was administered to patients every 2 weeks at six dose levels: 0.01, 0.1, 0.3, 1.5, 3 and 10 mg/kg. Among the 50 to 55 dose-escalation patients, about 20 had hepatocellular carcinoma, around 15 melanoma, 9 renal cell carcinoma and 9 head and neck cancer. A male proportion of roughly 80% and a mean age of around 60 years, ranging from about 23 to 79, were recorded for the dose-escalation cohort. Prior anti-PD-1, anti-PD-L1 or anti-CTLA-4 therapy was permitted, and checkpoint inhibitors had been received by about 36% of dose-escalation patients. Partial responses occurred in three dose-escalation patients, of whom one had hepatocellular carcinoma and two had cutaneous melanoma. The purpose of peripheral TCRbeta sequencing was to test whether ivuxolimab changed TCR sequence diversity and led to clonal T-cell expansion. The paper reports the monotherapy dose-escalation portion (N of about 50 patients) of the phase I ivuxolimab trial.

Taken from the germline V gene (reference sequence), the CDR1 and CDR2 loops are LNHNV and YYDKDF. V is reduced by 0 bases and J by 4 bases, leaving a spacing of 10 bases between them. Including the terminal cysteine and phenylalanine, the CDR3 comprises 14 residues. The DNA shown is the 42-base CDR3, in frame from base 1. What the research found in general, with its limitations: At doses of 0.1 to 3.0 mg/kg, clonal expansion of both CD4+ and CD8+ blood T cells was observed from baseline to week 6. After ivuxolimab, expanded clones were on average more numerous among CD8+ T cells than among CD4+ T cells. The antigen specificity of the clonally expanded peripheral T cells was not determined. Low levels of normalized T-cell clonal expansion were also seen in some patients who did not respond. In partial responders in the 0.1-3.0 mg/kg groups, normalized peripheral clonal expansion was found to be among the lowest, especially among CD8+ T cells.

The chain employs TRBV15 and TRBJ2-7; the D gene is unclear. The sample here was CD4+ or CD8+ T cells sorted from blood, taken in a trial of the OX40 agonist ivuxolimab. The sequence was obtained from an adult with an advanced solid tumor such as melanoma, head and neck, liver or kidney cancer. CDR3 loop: CATSREGLDYEQYF. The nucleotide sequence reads TGTGCCACCAGCAGAGAAGGGTTGGATTACGAGCAGTACTTC.